The T cell receptor (beta chain) described here comes from a study of early T cells in non-severe SARS-CoV-2 infection. Study context: Investigators sequenced bulk RNA drawn from unsorted whole blood, and chains remained unpaired. Study observations and caveats: Clonotype matching in VDJdb favored anti-spike CD8 responses and did not capture private and CD4 specificities.

Individually, cDNA molecules had unique molecular identifiers attached to them. TCRdb recomputed calls from the 5' RACE reads with MiXCR, one row per CDR3 protein. The sample has tens of thousands of distinct CDR3 sequences, about 9.7% seen once. This clonotype has ten or more counts. Its antigen is undetermined. Germline V CDR1 and CDR2: MDHEN, SYDVKM. There are 12 residues in the CDR3. Deletions cut 5 bases from V and 4 bases from J, with 7 bases between. The sequenced material came from whole blood. The chain has TRBV28 and TRBJ2-3; D might be TRBD1 (6 bases). The TCR comes from an adult who was a healthcare worker with PCR-confirmed SARS-CoV-2 infection or an uninfected control (not recorded which). The DNA for the CDR3 is TGTGCCAGCAGTCAGGGGTCAGATACGCAGTATTTT. This encodes CASSQGSDTQYF. Full variable domain (rest looked up from reference TRBV28 and TRBJ2-3): DVKVTQSSRYLVKRTGEKVFLECVQDMDHENMFWYRQDPGLGLRLIYFSYDVKMKEKGDIPEGYSVSREKKERFSLILESASTNQTSMYLCASSQGSDTQYFGPGTRLTVL.